Following are 4 T cell receptor beta chains from one sample sequenced in a study of T cell changes during pregnancy in multiple sclerosis. The method was immunoSEQ multiplex PCR; TCRdb's version includes in-frame clones alone and lacks a portion of them. The table shows around 100,000 clones, with around 93% occurring only once. The sample consisted of peripheral blood, taken after pregnancy. These receptors all come from a female donor with multiple sclerosis, enrolled in a pregnancy study.

The rearrangement joins TRBV6-5 to TRBJ1-2, with D possibly being TRBD1 (6 bases). Germline V gives CDR1 MNHEY, CDR2 SVGAGI. V gave up 5 bases and J gave up 5 bases, with 12 bases separating them. The CDR3 length is 13 residues. The DNA for the CDR3 is TGTGCCAGCAGTGCGACAGGCCGGTATGGCTACACCTTC. This codes for CASSATGRYGYTF.

The V gene is TRBV6-1, the J gene TRBJ2-5; the match to TRBD1 covers 9 bases. After removal of 1 base from V and 4 bases from J, the junction contained 10 bases not matched to a gene. The CDR3 runs to 17 residues. CDR1 and CDR2 (germline): MNHNS, SASEGT. In DNA form, the CDR3 reads TGTGCCAGCAGTGAAGACTTTTATGGGACAGGGACAGAGACCCAGTACTTC. The encoded protein is CASSEDFYGTGTETQYF.

CDR3: CSARTGGYENTEAFF. The CDR3 bases are TGCAGCGCCCGGACAGGGGGCTATGAGAACACTGAAGCTTTCTTT. The gene calls are TRBV29-1 and TRBJ1-1; 11 bases are shared with TRBD1. CDR1 is SQVTM, CDR2 ANQGSEA, per germline. This CDR3 is 15 amino acids long. The J segment lost 1 base and the V segment lost 7 bases, leaving 8 bases of the junction unmatched. The variable domain in full, with the rest retrieved from reference TRBV29-1 and TRBJ1-1, is SAVISQKPSRDICQRGTSLTIQCQVDSQVTMMFWYRQQPGQSLTLIATANQGSEATYESGFVIDKFPISRPNLTFSTLTVSNMSPEDSSIYLCSARTGGYENTEAFFGQGTRLTVV.

This clone was picked up one time. The chain is built from TRBV27 and TRBJ2-3; 10 bases fit TRBD2. V shed 4 bases, J shed 1 base, and the junction held 8 bases outside the gene matches. Germline CDR1 MNHEY, CDR2 SMNVEV (reference sequence). CDR3 length equals 17 residues. DNA for the CDR3: TGTGCCAGCAGTTACGGCGGACTAGCGGAGGGCACAGATACGCAGTATTTT. Protein sequence: CASSYGGLAEGTDTQYF.